One sample yielded the 5 T cell receptor beta chains listed below, sequenced in a study of human T cells and chemical hapten exposure. One entry per CDR3 protein results from TCRdb running MiXCR on the RACE reads. Here the sample spans 250,000 or so distinct CDR3 sequences, approximately 8.6% being singletons. Described time point: pre-sensitization, week 0. Treatment reported: therapeutic diphenylcyclopropenone sensitization with weekly scalp DPC. This specimen consisted of whole blood, obtained in connection with sensitization to the hapten diphenylcyclopropenone (DPC). These receptor sequences come from a woman in her thirties or forties with alopecia areata. Some clones in this sample may be carry-over from other donors' samples.

This clonotype was detected ten times or more. Its ends do not fully match the called genes, so a read error is possible. The rearrangement links TRBV7-7 to TRBJ2-2; 7 bases fit TRBD2. Germline V CDR1 and CDR2: SSHAT, FNYEAQ (reference sequence). This CDR3 has 15 residues. The CDR3 DNA is TGTGCTAGCAGCCCCGGGACTAAGAACACCGGGGAGCTGTTTTTT. Residues: CASSPGTKNTGELFF. Together with reference TRBV7-7 and TRBJ2-2, the CDR3 gives the full variable domain: GAGVSQSPRYKVTKRGQDVTLRCDPISSHATLYWYQQALGQGPEFLTYFNYEAQPDKSGLPSDRFSAERPEGSISTLTIQRTEQRDSAMYRCASSPGTKNTGELFFGEGSRLTVL.

This clonotype came up many times. The chain employs TRBV6-1 and TRBJ1-1; no definite D call. V gave up 5 bases and J gave up 1 base, with 8 bases separating them. The CDR3 loop spans 13 amino acids. Germline lookup yields CDR1 MNHNS and CDR2 SASEGT. CDR3 protein: CASSRTWNTEAFF. As DNA, the CDR3 is TGTGCCAGCAGTCGAACATGGAACACTGAAGCTTTCTTT.

This clonotype has a handful of counts. This rearrangement joins TRBV20-1 to TRBJ2-2; D may be TRBD2 (6 bases). This CDR3 contains 14 residues. Trimming removed 0 bases at V and 4 bases at J, with 9 bases between. Germline-derived CDR1 and CDR2 are DFQATT and SNEGSKA (reference sequence). The CDR3 here is CSAREGGPTGELFF. The CDR3 DNA reads TGCAGTGCTAGAGAGGGAGGCCCCACCGGGGAGCTGTTTTTT.

This clonotype was picked up many times. The gene calls are TRBV28 and TRBJ1-1, with 8 positions matching TRBD1. Trimming removed 6 bases from V and 5 bases from J; junction bases left unmatched: 8. The CDR3 sequence is 14 residues long. The germline CDR1 and CDR2 sequences are MDHEN and SYDVKM. As DNA, the CDR3 is TGTGCCAGCAGCTTACAGGGGGGAAGGACTGAAGCTTTCTTT. Its protein is CASSLQGGRTEAFF.

This clonotype turned up a few times. The chain carries TRBV5-1 and TRBJ2-7; 7 bases are shared with TRBD1. Germline CDR1 SGHRS, CDR2 YFSETQ. The CDR3 loop spans 15 amino acids. V lost 0 bases and J lost 2; bases outside the gene matches: 5. CDR3: CASSLDGTAAYEQYF. The CDR3 DNA is TGCGCCAGCAGCTTGGACGGGACAGCCGCCTACGAGCAGTACTTC.